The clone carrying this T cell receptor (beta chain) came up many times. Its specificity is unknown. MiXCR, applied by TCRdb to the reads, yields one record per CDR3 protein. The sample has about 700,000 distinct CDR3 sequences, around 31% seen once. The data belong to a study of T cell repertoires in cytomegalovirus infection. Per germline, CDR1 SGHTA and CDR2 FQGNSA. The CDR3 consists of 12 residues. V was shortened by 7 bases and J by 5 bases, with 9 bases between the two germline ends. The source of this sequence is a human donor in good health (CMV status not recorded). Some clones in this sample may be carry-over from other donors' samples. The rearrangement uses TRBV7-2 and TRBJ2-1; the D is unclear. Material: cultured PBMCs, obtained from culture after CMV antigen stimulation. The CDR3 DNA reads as TGTGCCAGCACCCTGTTTGACAATGAGCAGTTCTTC. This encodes CASTLFDNEQFF.